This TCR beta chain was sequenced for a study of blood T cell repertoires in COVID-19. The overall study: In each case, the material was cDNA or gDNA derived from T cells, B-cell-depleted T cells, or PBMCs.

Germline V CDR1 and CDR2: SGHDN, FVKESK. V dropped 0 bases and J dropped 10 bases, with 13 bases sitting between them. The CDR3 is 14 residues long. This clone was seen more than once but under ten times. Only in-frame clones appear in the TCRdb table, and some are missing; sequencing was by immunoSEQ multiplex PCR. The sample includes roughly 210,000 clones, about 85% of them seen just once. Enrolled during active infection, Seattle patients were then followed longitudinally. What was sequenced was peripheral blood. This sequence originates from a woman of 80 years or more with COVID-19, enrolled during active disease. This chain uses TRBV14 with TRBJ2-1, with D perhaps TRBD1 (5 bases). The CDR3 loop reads CASSQEGRVGEQFF. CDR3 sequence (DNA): TGTGCCAGCAGCCAAGAGGGGCGAGTCGGCGAGCAGTTCTTC.